A single sample gave rise to the 17 T cell receptor beta chains below, sequenced in a study of T cells in Graves' hyperthyroidism and ophthalmopathy (dated by TCRdb to between 2018 and 2020). Library prep was done by multiplex PCR. For sequencing, an Illumina HiSeq 2000 was employed. The TCR beta CDR3 regions were amplified from the RNA transcripts. For the first round of RT-PCR on the TCR CDR3, the HTBI primer set was used together with the Qiagen OneStep RT-PCR kit. The raw public data were reprocessed by TCRdb itself: fastp quality trimming at Q25, MiXCR clonotype calling, in-frame beta chains only. Each CDR3 protein appears once, grouped with its most common genes and DNA. For this sample the table gives more than 500,000 distinct CDR3 sequences, of which 46% were detected only once. Over 15% of the sample rests with the top ten. Sequencing was done on a sample of peripheral blood or thyroid tissue (not recorded which). The receptor source for this set is an adult woman with Graves' disease, either hyperthyroidism or ophthalmopathy (not recorded which).

V is TRBV2 and J is TRBJ1-2, with D maybe TRBD1 (5 bases). Germline V lookup: CDR1 SNHLY, CDR2 FYNNEI. CDR3 length: 12 residues. Trimming pared 11 bases from V and 7 bases from J, leaving 17 bases between. CDR3 in DNA: TGTGCCGGTAGTAAGGGGACTTTTGGCTACACCTTC. This encodes CAGSKGTFGYTF.

DNA for the CDR3: TGTGCCAGCAGTTTCGGGGCCTCGACGGAGAAGAACACTGAAGCTTTCTTT. Residues: CASSFGASTEKNTEAFF. V gene TRBV12-3 or TRBV12-4 combines with J gene TRBJ1-1; perhaps TRBD1 as D (5 bases). The CDR3 extends over 17 amino acids. Trimming cost V 3 bases and J 1 base, with 18 bases left between them.

The J gene is TRBJ1-3, the V gene TRBV29-1, with 8 bases aligning to TRBD1. The junction had 3 bases not matched to a gene; V was cut back by 1 base and J by 4 bases. This CDR3 is built from 14 residues. Germline V CDR1 and CDR2: SQVTM, ANQGSEA. CDR3 nucleotides: TGCAGCGTTGAAGTGACAGGGGTCGGAAACACCATATATTTT. Protein product: CSVEVTGVGNTIYF.

This clonotype was seen ten or more times. In DNA, the CDR3 is TGCGCCAGCAGCCCGGGACAGGTCTTTGGCTACACCTTC. Translating gives CASSPGQVFGYTF. This chain uses TRBV5-1 with TRBJ1-2, with 8 nucleotides matching TRBD1. V shed 4 bases and J 7 bases; nucleotides not matched to a gene: 6. CDR1 is SGHRS and CDR2 is YFSETQ in the germline V gene. The CDR3 spans 13 residues.

This clonotype was detected ten times or more. In DNA form, the CDR3 reads TGTGCCAGCAGGACCGGGATATTGACTTACGAGCAGTACTTC. It specifies CASRTGILTYEQYF. This chain joins TRBV6-6 and TRBJ2-7; maybe TRBD2 (5 bases). This CDR3 has 14 amino acids. Trimming shortened V by 6 bases and J by 4 bases, and 16 bases separated the two germline ends. Germline CDR1 and CDR2: MNHNY and SVGAGI (reference sequence).

This clonotype was observed many times. V and J are TRBV19 and TRBJ1-5; 7 nucleotides match TRBD1. This CDR3 contains 15 residues. Germline V gene lookup returns CDR1 LNHDA and CDR2 SQIVND (reference sequence). The J segment lost 5 bases and the V segment lost 1 base, leaving 5 bases of the junction unmatched. The DNA of the CDR3 is TGTGCCAGTAGTATAGGACAGGGCGAGGATCAGCCCCAGCATTTT. Translation: CASSIGQGEDQPQHF.

The rearrangement joins TRBV5-4 to TRBJ1-3; D is perhaps TRBD1 (5 bases). The V gene's germline CDR1 is SGHNT and CDR2 YYREEE (reference sequence). The CDR3 runs 15 residues. The germline V and J ends were trimmed by 2 bases and 11 bases, with 20 bases remaining between them. The CDR3 loop reads CASSLGTKDSTSIYF. DNA of the CDR3: TGTGCCAGCAGCTTAGGGACCAAGGATTCAACCTCCATATATTTT.

The chain carries TRBV20-1 and TRBJ2-7; 8 bases match TRBD1. In germline, CDR1 is DFQATT, CDR2 SNEGSKA (reference sequence). The CDR3 is 13 amino acids. V shed 3 bases, J shed 4 bases, and the junction held 5 bases outside the gene matches. CDR3 sequence reads: CSARDRATYEQYF. The DNA for the CDR3 is TGCAGTGCTAGGGACAGGGCCACATACGAGCAGTACTTC.

The gene calls are TRBV14 and TRBJ1-1, with TRBD1 matching over 8 bases. The trim removed 3 bases at V and 1 base at J, leaving 7 bases unmatched. In germline, CDR1 is SGHDN, CDR2 FVKESK. This CDR3 has 16 residues. The CDR3 DNA reads TGTGCCAGCAGCCAGCGGCCAGGGGGCCCGAACACTGAAGCTTTCTTT. Its protein product is CASSQRPGGPNTEAFF.

The chain joins TRBV6-1 to TRBJ1-2; 12 nucleotides align to TRBD1. Germline V gene data show CDR1 as MNHNS and CDR2 as SASEGT. With 6 bases clipped from V and 10 bases from J, the junction kept 6 bases outside the gene matches. This CDR3 comprises 13 residues. The CDR3 is CASSSQGQGAYTF. As DNA, the CDR3 is TGTGCCAGCAGCTCACAGGGACAGGGGGCCTACACCTTC.

The rearrangement uses TRBV29-1 and TRBJ1-2; TRBD1 is a possible D gene (6 bases). V lost 6 bases to trimming and J lost 10 bases, with 24 bases between them. The V gene's germline CDR1 is SQVTM and CDR2 ANQGSEA. The length of the CDR3 is 14 residues. The CDR3 protein is CSVFTQGTVWDYTF. The CDR3 region has the DNA TGCAGCGTGTTCACCCAGGGGACTGTATGGGACTACACCTTC.

This clonotype has a count of ten or more. The genes are TRBV7-9 and TRBJ1-1; perhaps TRBD1 as D (5 bases). The CDR3 totals 11 residues. Trimming took off 4 bases at V and 8 bases at J, with 8 bases between the two ends. From germline, CDR1 is SEHNR and CDR2 FQNEAQ (reference sequence). The CDR3 coding sequence is TGTGCCAGCAGCTCCGGGACCGAAGCTTTCTTT. It yields the protein CASSSGTEAFF.

The gene calls are TRBV10-3 and TRBJ1-1; a weak D match, TRBD1 (6 bases). The CDR3 is 15 amino acids. Trimming took off 11 bases at V and 5 bases at J, with 24 bases between the two ends. From germline, CDR1 is ENHRY and CDR2 SYGVKD. The CDR3 here is CAVRWITGQETEAFF. The CDR3 bases are TGTGCCGTCCGGTGGATTACAGGGCAAGAAACTGAAGCTTTCTTT.

This clonotype was seen repeatedly, ten times or more. The CDR3 DNA reads as TGCAGTGCTAGAGATCGGGTCGGGCAAGCTTTCTTT. It is translated as CSARDRVGQAFF. The gene calls are TRBV20-1 and TRBJ1-1; D unclear. The ends were cut back, 0 bases at V and 9 bases at J, with 11 bases in the middle. CDR3 length equals 12 residues. Germline CDR1 DFQATT, CDR2 SNEGSKA (reference sequence).

The genes are TRBV7-2 and TRBJ2-7; the match to TRBD1 covers 7 bases. CDR1 is SGHTA, CDR2 FQGNSA, per germline. The CDR3 consists of 14 residues. V trimming: 6 bases; J trimming: 3 bases; junction bases outside the gene matches: 8. For the CDR3, the DNA is TGTGCCAGCAGTTTCCGGGACAGCAACTACGAGCAGTACTTC. Protein sequence: CASSFRDSNYEQYF.

On this clonotype: Without the conserved terminal phenylalanine or tryptophan, this CDR3 likely stems from a read error. This rearrangement joins TRBV5-4 to TRBJ2-7; D gene uncertain. V was cut by 2 bases and J by 3 bases, with 6 bases left in between. Germline assignment: CDR1 SGHNT and CDR2 YYREEE (reference sequence). The CDR3 covers 12 residues. The CDR3 sequence: CASSLSDYEQYC. In DNA form, the CDR3 reads TGTGCCAGCAGCTTATCCGACTACGAGCAGTACTGC.

On this clonotype: A single base separates this from a much larger clone, so it may be a read error. The chain combines TRBV6-6 with TRBJ1-2; 8 bases align to TRBD1. The germline gives CDR1 MNHNY, CDR2 SVGAGI (reference sequence). The CDR3 covers 12 residues. Trimming removed 11 bases from V and 7 bases from J; junction bases left unmatched: 9. The CDR3 spells CACRDRSFGYTF. The CDR3, as DNA: TGTGCCTGCCGGGACAGGAGTTTTGGCTACACCTTC.